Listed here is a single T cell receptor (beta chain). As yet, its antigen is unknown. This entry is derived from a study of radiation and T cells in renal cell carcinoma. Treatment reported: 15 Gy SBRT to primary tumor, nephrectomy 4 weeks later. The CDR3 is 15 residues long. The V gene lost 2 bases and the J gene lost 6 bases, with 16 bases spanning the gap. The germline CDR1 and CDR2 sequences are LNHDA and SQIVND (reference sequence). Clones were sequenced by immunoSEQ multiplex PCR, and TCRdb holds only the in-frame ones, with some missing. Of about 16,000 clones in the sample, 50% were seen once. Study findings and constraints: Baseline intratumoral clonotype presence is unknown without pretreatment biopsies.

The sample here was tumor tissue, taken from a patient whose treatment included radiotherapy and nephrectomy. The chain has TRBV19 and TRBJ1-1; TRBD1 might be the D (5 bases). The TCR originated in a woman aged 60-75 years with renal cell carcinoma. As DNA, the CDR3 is TGTGCCAGTAGTATATGGAGGGACGTACTGCCTGAAGCTTTCTTT. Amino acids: CASSIWRDVLPEAFF.